The 7 T cell receptor beta chains listed next were all sequenced from one sample in a study of shared T cell receptors in the human thymus. Produced via immunoSEQ multiplex PCR; TCRdb's table is partial and in-frame only. The data contain some 720,000 clones, over 75% of them singletons. Another study also made use of these data, one on human thymus T cells.

Material for sequencing was thymocytes. The receptors come from a boy in the first two years of life with a congenital heart defect.

This chain joins TRBV19 and TRBJ2-5; D might be TRBD1 (6 bases). The V and J ends lost 9 bases and 2 bases respectively, with 16 bases between them. The CDR3 loop spans 14 amino acids. The germline V gene has CDR1 LNHDA and CDR2 SQIVND (reference sequence). The CDR3 DNA is TGTGCCAGCACGGCCCTTAGGGGGCAAGAGACCCAGTACTTC. Its translation is CASTALRGQETQYF.

The chain recombines TRBV27 with TRBJ2-4; 11 nucleotides line up with TRBD1. Germline values: CDR1 MNHEY, CDR2 SMNVEV (reference sequence). The CDR3 spans 16 residues. V lost 5 bases to trimming and J lost 0 bases; unmatched junction nucleotides: 3. CDR3 bases: TGTGCCAGCAGTGTCGGGACAGGGGGAGCCAAAAACATTCAGTACTTC. It translates to CASSVGTGGAKNIQYF.

The chain couples TRBV4-3 to TRBJ2-2, with 9 bases lining up with TRBD1. The CDR3 has 16 residues. J gave up 5 bases and V 3 bases, and 7 bases lay outside the gene matches. The germline gives CDR1 LGHNA, CDR2 YSLEER. CDR3 region: CASSHGQGRGTGELFF. For the CDR3, the DNA is TGCGCCAGCAGCCACGGACAGGGGAGAGGTACCGGGGAGCTGTTTTTT.

This clone was picked up one time. The chain is built from TRBV6-1 and TRBJ2-2, with D unclear. Germline assignment: CDR1 MNHNS and CDR2 SASEGT. V gave up 3 bases and J gave up 4 bases, with 6 bases separating them. The CDR3 sequence is 13 residues long. CDR3 amino acids: CASSDNSTGELFF. Written as DNA, the CDR3 is TGTGCCAGCAGTGACAACAGCACCGGGGAGCTGTTTTTT.

The chain has TRBV11-2 and TRBJ2-7; 8 nucleotides agree with TRBD2. CDR3 length equals 16 residues. J lost 3 bases, V lost 1 base, and 8 bases had no gene match. Germline assignment: CDR1 SGHAT and CDR2 FQNNGV. CDR3 nucleotide sequence: TGTGCCAGCAGCTTAGCAAATAGCGGGAACTACTACGAGCAGTACTTC. It is translated as CASSLANSGNYYEQYF.

The chain uses TRBV10-3 and TRBJ2-5; 10 bases align to TRBD1. This CDR3 has 14 amino acids. From germline, CDR1 is ENHRY and CDR2 SYGVKD. Trimming cost V 8 bases and J 2 bases; bases outside gene matches: 5. The CDR3 DNA reads as TGTGCCATCGGGGGGACAGGGGAACAAGAGACCCAGTACTTC. Translation: CAIGGTGEQETQYF.

V is TRBV10-3 and J is TRBJ2-7; 10 bases match TRBD2. Germline CDR1 reads ENHRY; CDR2 reads SYGVKD. This CDR3 has 17 residues. Trimming removed 4 bases from V and 3 bases from J; junction bases left unmatched: 12. CDR3 loop: CAISARTSGPKGYEQYF. The CDR3 DNA reads TGTGCCATCAGTGCGCGGACTAGCGGCCCCAAGGGCTACGAGCAGTACTTC.